This TCR beta chain derives from a study of T cells after yellow fever vaccination. The study, taken as a whole, reports: Relatively few clonotypes were ones that appeared in both CD4 and CD8 compartments.

TCRdb called the 5' RACE reads again in MiXCR, with one record for every CDR3 protein. The sample holds around 31,000 distinct CDR3 sequences, roughly 10% seen once. This clonotype was seen ten or more times. V lost 2 bases to trimming and J lost 3 bases, with 13 bases between them. The CDR3 sequence is 15 residues long. Germline V gene lookup returns CDR1 SEHNR and CDR2 FQNEAQ (reference sequence). The sample consisted of PBMCs, either bulk or a sorted T-cell subset (CD4+, CD8+, memory, or dextramer-sorted; not recorded which), taken around 15 days after the first yellow fever vaccination. The sequence derives from a man younger than 35 who received the YFV17D yellow fever vaccine. The gene calls are TRBV7-9 and TRBJ2-5; the D gene is possibly TRBD1 (5 bases). For the CDR3, the DNA is TGTGCCAGCAGCTTACCAGGGAACCTTAAAGAGACCCAGTACTTC. It specifies CASSLPGNLKETQYF.